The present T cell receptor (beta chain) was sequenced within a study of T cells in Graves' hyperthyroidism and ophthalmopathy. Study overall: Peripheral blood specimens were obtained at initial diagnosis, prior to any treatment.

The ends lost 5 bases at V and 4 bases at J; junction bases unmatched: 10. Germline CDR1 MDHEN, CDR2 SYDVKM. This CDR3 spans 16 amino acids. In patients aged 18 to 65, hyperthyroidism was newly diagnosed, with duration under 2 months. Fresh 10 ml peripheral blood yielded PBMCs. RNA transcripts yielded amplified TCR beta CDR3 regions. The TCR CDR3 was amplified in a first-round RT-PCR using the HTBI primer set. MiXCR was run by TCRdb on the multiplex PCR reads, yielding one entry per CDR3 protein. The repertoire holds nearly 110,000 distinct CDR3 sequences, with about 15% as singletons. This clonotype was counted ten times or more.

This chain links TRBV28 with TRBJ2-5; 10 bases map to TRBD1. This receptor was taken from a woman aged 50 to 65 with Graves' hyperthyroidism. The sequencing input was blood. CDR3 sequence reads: CASSPKTGGWVETQYF. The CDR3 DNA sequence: TGTGCCAGCAGTCCAAAGACAGGGGGCTGGGTAGAGACCCAGTACTTC.